The 8 T cell receptor beta chains below all came from one sample that was sequenced in a study of blood T cell repertoires in COVID-19. TCRdb keeps only in-frame clones here, not all; method: immunoSEQ multiplex PCR. This sample has about 170,000 clones; roughly 93% occur once, and the top ten carry 4.6%. The sequenced sample was peripheral blood. The source of these receptors is a woman aged 50 to 60 with acute or convalescent COVID-19.

CDR3 sequence reads: CAWSVRGSNSPLHF. Here the CDR3 DNA reads TGTGCCTGGAGTGTTCGGGGATCCAATTCACCCCTCCACTTT. The chain uses TRBV30 and TRBJ1-6; D is uncertain. The CDR3 has 14 amino acids. Between the trimmed V and J ends, which lost 0 bases and 7 bases, there was a span of 10 bases. The germline V gene has CDR1 GTSNPN and CDR2 SVGIG (reference sequence).

The chain carries TRBV7-9 and TRBJ2-3; 12 nucleotides agree with TRBD2. Trimming cost V 5 bases and J 4 bases; bases outside gene matches: 10. This CDR3 is 17 amino acids long. Germline V gene data show CDR1 as SEHNR and CDR2 as FQNEAQ (reference sequence). The CDR3 protein is CASSPRLTSGGSDTQYF. The CDR3 nucleotides read TGTGCCAGCAGCCCCCGTCTGACTAGCGGGGGTTCAGATACGCAGTATTTT.

This chain links TRBV30 with TRBJ1-1; maybe TRBD1 (5 bases). V gave up 2 bases and J gave up 0 bases, with 10 bases separating them. The CDR3 is made up of 14 amino acids. Germline-derived CDR1 and CDR2 are GTSNPN and SVGIG (reference sequence). CDR3 DNA: TGTGCCTGGAGTACAGGATTAATGAACACTGAAGCTTTCTTT. Protein: CAWSTGLMNTEAFF. Looking up the rest from reference TRBV30 and TRBJ1-1 gives the full variable domain: SQTIHQWPATLVQPVGSPLSLECTVEGTSNPNLYWYRQAAGRGLQLLFYSVGIGQISSEVPQNLSASRPQDRQFILSSKKLLLSDSGFYLCAWSTGLMNTEAFFGQGTRLTVV.

V usage is TRBV10-2 and J usage is TRBJ1-6, with D possibly matching TRBD1 (5 bases). Germline V gives CDR1 WSHSY, CDR2 SAAADI. V was cut by 2 bases and J by 11 bases, with 10 bases left in between. The CDR3 has 13 residues. The CDR3 sequence: CASSEVTQAPLHF. In DNA form, the CDR3 reads TGCGCCAGCAGTGAGGTAACACAGGCACCCCTCCACTTT.

This rearrangement joins TRBV4-1 to TRBJ2-1, with 9 bases fitting TRBD1. Germline V lookup: CDR1 MGHRA, CDR2 YSYEKL. The CDR3 runs to 13 residues. Losses at the gene ends were 3 bases for V and 8 bases for J; bases not matched to a gene: 2. CDR3 coding DNA: TGCGCCAGCAGCCATAGACAGGGGGATGAGCAGTTCTTC. Translating it yields CASSHRQGDEQFF.

This clone was picked up many times. This chain joins TRBV3-1 (or the pseudogene TRBV3-2) and TRBJ2-7, with 7 bases that match TRBD2. Losses at the gene ends were 1 base for V and 6 bases for J; bases not matched to a gene: 6. CDR1 is LGHDT and CDR2 is YNNKEL in the germline V gene (reference sequence). The CDR3 covers 14 residues. CDR3 in DNA: TGTGCCAGCAGCCAAGGCGGGGGACCCTCCGAGCAGTACTTC. Translating gives CASSQGGGPSEQYF.

V gene TRBV30 combines with J gene TRBJ2-3, with a weak D call TRBD2 (7 bases). Germline CDR1 GTSNPN, CDR2 SVGIG (reference sequence). The germline V and J ends were trimmed by 2 bases and 0 bases, with 12 bases remaining between them. The CDR3 consists of 15 residues. The CDR3 is CAWSKGGGSTDTQYF. The CDR3 DNA reads as TGTGCCTGGAGTAAAGGGGGGGGCAGCACAGATACGCAGTATTTT.

The chain employs TRBV12-3 or TRBV12-4 and TRBJ1-5; possibly TRBD1 for D (6 bases). Trimming shortened V by 7 bases and J by 5 bases, and 12 bases separated the two germline ends. This CDR3 contains 13 residues. The CDR3 is CASKGTPDQPQHF. CDR3 in DNA: TGTGCCAGCAAGGGGACACCTGATCAGCCCCAGCATTTT.